A single TCR beta chain is shown here with its context. Its antigen is unidentified. Researchers ran the PCR with 60 Vbeta and 13 Jbeta primers. Profiled with immunoSEQ multiplex PCR; TCRdb holds only in-frame clones, not every one. The sample lists 120,000 or so clones; over 15% were seen once. This record comes from a study of cytomegalovirus exposure and HLA in healthy donors. General study results and limits: A highly shared variant cluster was judged a likely technical artifact. Generally TCR sequences proved uncommon, though certain public TCRs appeared in numerous donors.

The CDR3 has 17 residues. Germline values: CDR1 SGHAT, CDR2 FQNNGV. Trimming took off 4 bases at V and 3 bases at J, with 22 bases between the two ends. V and J are TRBV11-2 and TRBJ2-7, with D tentatively TRBD2 (7 bases). The sample comprised PBMCs. The sequence was obtained from a female donor in good health and CMV-seropositive. CDR3 nucleotide sequence: TGTGCCAGCAGCTCCTCACTAGGGGGGGCCGACTACTACGAGCAGTACTTC. Residues: CASSSSLGGADYYEQYF.